Many counts were recorded for the clone carrying this TCR beta chain. Antigen: not known. These data originate in a study of T cell repertoires in cytomegalovirus infection. Study context: The authors relied on CMV epitopes, both recently identified HLA-C-restricted and well-studied HLA-B-restricted. Public TCR beta signatures indicated both CMV infection and matching HLA type.

MiXCR was run by TCRdb on the reads, yielding one entry per CDR3 protein. The repertoire consists of approximately 110,000 distinct CDR3 sequences, with under 35% occurring once and the leading ten covering less than 45%. Looked up from germline, CDR1 is SGHTA and CDR2 is FQGNSA. The CDR3 consists of 14 residues. The germline V and J ends were trimmed by 3 bases and 0 bases, with 9 bases remaining between them. Study results and limitations: There were carriers of CMV plus the relevant HLA, and cumulative public TCR beta family frequency identified them. In two of eight donors, the top clonotype was HLA-C-restricted CMV-specific.

The sequence came from a human donor in good health (CMV status not recorded). Some clones in this sample may be carry-over from other donors' samples. The rearrangement uses TRBV7-2 and TRBJ2-7; TRBD1 might be the D (5 bases). Here the sequenced sample was CD8+ T cells from cultured PBMCs, taken from culture after CMV antigen stimulation. The CDR3 region is CASSFKDSSYEQYF. The CDR3 region has the DNA TGTGCCAGCAGCTTCAAAGACAGCTCCTACGAGCAGTACTTC.